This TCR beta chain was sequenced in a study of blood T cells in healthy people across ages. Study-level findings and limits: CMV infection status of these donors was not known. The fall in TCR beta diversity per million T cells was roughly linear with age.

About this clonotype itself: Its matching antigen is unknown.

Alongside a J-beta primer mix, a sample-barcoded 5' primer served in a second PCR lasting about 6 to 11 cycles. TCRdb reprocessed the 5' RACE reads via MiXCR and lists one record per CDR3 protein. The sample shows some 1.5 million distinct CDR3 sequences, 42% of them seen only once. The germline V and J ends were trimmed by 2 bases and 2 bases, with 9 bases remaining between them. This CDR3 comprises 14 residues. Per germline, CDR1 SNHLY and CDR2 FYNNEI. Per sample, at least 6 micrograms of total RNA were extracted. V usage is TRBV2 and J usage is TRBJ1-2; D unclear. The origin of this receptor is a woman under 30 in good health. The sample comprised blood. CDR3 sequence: CASSELVGNYGYTF. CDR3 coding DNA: TGTGCCAGCAGTGAACTGGTGGGAAACTATGGCTACACCTTC.